These T cell receptor beta chains were read from a single sample in a study of shared clonotypes between healthy human individuals. The data were produced by immunoSEQ multiplex PCR, yet TCRdb's version contains in-frame clones alone and is incomplete. This table has roughly 500,000 clones, almost 97% appearing once. The sequencing sample was made of naive CD4+ T cells sorted from blood. The source of these receptors is a woman aged 30 to 39 in good health. Each CDR3 is given with its conserved first and last residue. Fields, in order: J gene, D gene, V gene, clone size, CDR3 DNA, CDR3 protein. D genes are given only for firm matches. The size field is filled for only some rows; it gives once, few, many or a size class.

J gene: TRBJ2-2
D gene: TRBD2
V gene: TRBV2
clone size: .
CDR3 DNA: TGTGCCAGCAGTGTCGTCCCGGGACTAAACACCGGGGAGCTGTTTTTT
CDR3 protein: CASSVVPGLNTGELFF

J gene: TRBJ2-6
D gene: .
V gene: TRBV4-1
clone size: .
CDR3 DNA: TGCGCCAGCAGCCGGGGTTCCGGACAATCTGGGGCCAACGTCCTGACTTTC
CDR3 protein: CASSRGSGQSGANVLTF

J gene: TRBJ2-1
D gene: .
V gene: TRBV30
clone size: .
CDR3 DNA: TGTGCCTGGAGCCTGACAGCCTACAATGAGCAGTTCTTC
CDR3 protein: CAWSLTAYNEQFF

J gene: TRBJ2-7
D gene: TRBD2
V gene: TRBV5-1
clone size: once
CDR3 DNA: TGCGCCAGCAAGGCTAGCGGGAGGGCTAACGAGCAGTACTTC
CDR3 protein: CASKASGRANEQYF

J gene: TRBJ1-4
D gene: .
V gene: TRBV2
clone size: .
CDR3 DNA: TGTGCCAGCAGTAACGAGCTGGACTGGCTTGGGGAAAAACTGTTTTTT
CDR3 protein: CASSNELDWLGEKLFF

J gene: TRBJ2-5
D gene: TRBD2
V gene: TRBV2
clone size: .
CDR3 DNA: TGTGCCAGCAGTCCGGGACTAGCGGGAGGGCCTAGGGAGACCCAGTACTTC
CDR3 protein: CASSPGLAGGPRETQYF

J gene: TRBJ2-3
D gene: .
V gene: TRBV10-2
clone size: .
CDR3 DNA: TGCGCCAGCAGTCAAGGTAGGATCCACACAGATACGCAGTATTTT
CDR3 protein: CASSQGRIHTDTQYF

J gene: TRBJ2-2
D gene: TRBD1
V gene: TRBV19
clone size: .
CDR3 DNA: TGTGCCAGTAGTTCCGCCGGACAGGACTGGAACACCGGGGAGCTGTTTTTT
CDR3 protein: CASSSAGQDWNTGELFF

J gene: TRBJ2-3
D gene: .
V gene: TRBV12-5
clone size: .
CDR3 DNA: TGTGCTAGTGGTTTGCGAGATACGCAGTATTTT
CDR3 protein: CASGLRDTQYF

J gene: TRBJ1-3
D gene: .
V gene: TRBV2
clone size: .
CDR3 DNA: TGTGCCAGCAGTCTGGACAACCTTGGAAACACCATATATTTT
CDR3 protein: CASSLDNLGNTIYF

J gene: TRBJ2-6
D gene: .
V gene: TRBV23-1
clone size: once
CDR3 DNA: TGCGCCAGCAGTCAATCGTTAAAAGCTTGCTCTGGGGCCAACGTCCTGACTTTC
CDR3 protein: CASSQSLKACSGANVLTF

J gene: TRBJ1-4
D gene: TRBD1
V gene: TRBV5-8
clone size: once
CDR3 DNA: TGTGCCAGCAGCTTAATACCCGGGACAGGGGTTGAAAAACTGTTTTTT
CDR3 protein: CASSLIPGTGVEKLFF

J gene: TRBJ2-7
D gene: TRBD2
V gene: TRBV4-2
clone size: once
CDR3 DNA: TGTGCCAGCAGCCAAGAGCGGGAGGGCCTTTACGAGCAGTACTTC
CDR3 protein: CASSQEREGLYEQYF

J gene: TRBJ2-1
D gene: .
V gene: TRBV5-1
clone size: .
CDR3 DNA: TGCGCCAGCAGCTTCACAGGGACCCCAATATACAATGAGCAGTTCTTC
CDR3 protein: CASSFTGTPIYNEQFF

J gene: TRBJ1-4
D gene: .
V gene: TRBV19
clone size: .
CDR3 DNA: TGTGCCAGTAGTGATCAGACCTCAACTAATGAAAAACTGTTTTTT
CDR3 protein: CASSDQTSTNEKLFF

J gene: TRBJ2-1
D gene: TRBD2
V gene: TRBV11-1
clone size: .
CDR3 DNA: TGTGCCAGCAGGCTAGCGGGAGGTGTGAACAATGAGCAGTTCTTC
CDR3 protein: CASRLAGGVNNEQFF

J gene: TRBJ1-1
D gene: .
V gene: TRBV5-1
clone size: .
CDR3 DNA: TGCGCCAGCAGCTTGCTCTTCAAGGTGGGAGAGGGATTGAACACTGAAGCTTTCTTT
CDR3 protein: CASSLLFKVGEGLNTEAFF

J gene: TRBJ2-5
D gene: TRBD2
V gene: TRBV5-1
clone size: .
CDR3 DNA: TGCGCCAGCAGCTTGGCAGCGGGAGGTGATGAGACCCAGTACTTC
CDR3 protein: CASSLAAGGDETQYF

J gene: TRBJ1-3
D gene: .
V gene: TRBV11-2
clone size: .
CDR3 DNA: TGTGCCAGCAGCTTAGTCAGCTCTGGAAACACCATATATTTT
CDR3 protein: CASSLVSSGNTIYF

J gene: TRBJ1-6
D gene: .
V gene: TRBV28
clone size: .
CDR3 DNA: TGTGCCAGCAGCGCTACTCCGAAGCTTAATTCACCCCTCCACTTT
CDR3 protein: CASSATPKLNSPLHF

J gene: TRBJ2-7
D gene: TRBD2
V gene: TRBV7-9
clone size: .
CDR3 DNA: TGTGCCAGGAGAGTAAGCGGGAGTCGCGACGAGCAGTACTTC
CDR3 protein: CARRVSGSRDEQYF

J gene: TRBJ2-2
D gene: TRBD2
V gene: TRBV7-3
clone size: .
CDR3 DNA: TGTGCCAGCAGCCCGAGCGGACTAGCGGGGGCGAACACCGGGGAGCTGTTTTTT
CDR3 protein: CASSPSGLAGANTGELFF

J gene: TRBJ2-7
D gene: .
V gene: TRBV5-4
clone size: .
CDR3 DNA: TGTGCCAGCAGCCAAACAGGTTCCAGCTCCTACGAGCAGTACTTC
CDR3 protein: CASSQTGSSSYEQYF

J gene: TRBJ1-2
D gene: .
V gene: TRBV5-1
clone size: .
CDR3 DNA: TGCGCCAGCAGCCTCGGGCCAGTCCTGAACTATGGCTACACCTTC
CDR3 protein: CASSLGPVLNYGYTF

J gene: TRBJ1-1
D gene: .
V gene: TRBV28
clone size: .
CDR3 DNA: TGTGCCAGCACCACGTCCCGGGGGCGAACTGAAGCTTTCTTT
CDR3 protein: CASTTSRGRTEAFF

J gene: TRBJ1-5
D gene: .
V gene: TRBV19
clone size: few
CDR3 DNA: TGTGCCACTGGAGAGACCGGGAGCAATCAGCCCCAGCATTTT
CDR3 protein: CATGETGSNQPQHF

J gene: TRBJ1-2
D gene: .
V gene: TRBV29-1
clone size: once
CDR3 DNA: TGCAGCGTTTCTGGCATGAACTATGGCTACACCTTC
CDR3 protein: CSVSGMNYGYTF

J gene: TRBJ1-2
D gene: TRBD1
V gene: TRBV28
clone size: .
CDR3 DNA: TGTGCCAGCGGGCTTGGACAGGGGACAGCTGGCTACACCTTC
CDR3 protein: CASGLGQGTAGYTF

J gene: TRBJ2-5
D gene: .
V gene: TRBV7-9
clone size: .
CDR3 DNA: TGTGCCAGCAGCTTAACGGGGGCCGAGACCCAGTACTTC
CDR3 protein: CASSLTGAETQYF

J gene: TRBJ2-5
D gene: TRBD1
V gene: TRBV28
clone size: .
CDR3 DNA: TGTGCCAGCAATCTCGCCCCCGGGACAGATCAAGAGACCCAGTACTTC
CDR3 protein: CASNLAPGTDQETQYF

J gene: TRBJ1-5
D gene: .
V gene: TRBV28
clone size: .
CDR3 DNA: TGTGCCAGCAGCCCTGGGTCGGGACACTTTAGCAATCAGCCCCAGCATTTT
CDR3 protein: CASSPGSGHFSNQPQHF

J gene: TRBJ2-7
D gene: TRBD1
V gene: TRBV11-2
clone size: .
CDR3 DNA: TGTGCCAGCAGCTACCTAACCGGACAGGGCAGTTCCTACGAGCAGTACTTC
CDR3 protein: CASSYLTGQGSSYEQYF

J gene: TRBJ2-1
D gene: .
V gene: TRBV7-9
clone size: few
CDR3 DNA: TGTGCCAGCAGCCAAAACAATGAGCAGTTCTTC
CDR3 protein: CASSQNNEQFF

J gene: TRBJ2-7
D gene: TRBD2
V gene: TRBV28
clone size: .
CDR3 DNA: TGTGCCAGCAGTAAAGTCCATGGACTAGCGGGAGGAAGCTCCTACGAGCAGTACTTC
CDR3 protein: CASSKVHGLAGGSSYEQYF

J gene: TRBJ1-1
D gene: .
V gene: TRBV7-3
clone size: .
CDR3 DNA: TGTGCCAGCAGCCCACAGGGGAACACTGAAGCTTTCTTT
CDR3 protein: CASSPQGNTEAFF

J gene: TRBJ2-2
D gene: .
V gene: TRBV5-1
clone size: .
CDR3 DNA: TGCGCCAGCAGCTCGCACAGCGGGGAGCTGTTTTTT
CDR3 protein: CASSSHSGELFF

J gene: TRBJ2-7
D gene: TRBD2
V gene: TRBV9
clone size: .
CDR3 DNA: TGTGCCAGCAGCGTAGTGGCTAGCGGGAGTATCAACGAGCAGTACTTC
CDR3 protein: CASSVVASGSINEQYF

J gene: TRBJ2-7
D gene: TRBD2
V gene: TRBV19
clone size: .
CDR3 DNA: TGTGCCAGTAGTATCTTCCCTAGCGGGAGGGCCGGCGAGCAGTACTTC
CDR3 protein: CASSIFPSGRAGEQYF

J gene: TRBJ2-3
D gene: TRBD2
V gene: TRBV9
clone size: .
CDR3 DNA: TGTGCCAGCAGCCCGGGGGAGGGGAACACAGATACGCAGTATTTT
CDR3 protein: CASSPGEGNTDTQYF

J gene: TRBJ1-2
D gene: .
V gene: TRBV28
clone size: .
CDR3 DNA: TGTGCCAGCAGTTTACCTCTTCTAGGGAAGGGCTACACCTTC
CDR3 protein: CASSLPLLGKGYTF

J gene: TRBJ2-5
D gene: .
V gene: TRBV5-1
clone size: once
CDR3 DNA: TGCGCCAGCAGCTTAAAAGTAGAAGAGACCCAGTACTTC
CDR3 protein: CASSLKVEETQYF

J gene: TRBJ1-1
D gene: .
V gene: TRBV6-5
clone size: .
CDR3 DNA: TGTGCCAGCAGTTACTCAGTGAACACTGAAGCTTTCTTT
CDR3 protein: CASSYSVNTEAFF

J gene: TRBJ2-7
D gene: .
V gene: TRBV5-1
clone size: .
CDR3 DNA: TGCGCCAGCAGCTTGGCGGGCTACCTTTACGAGCAGTACTTC
CDR3 protein: CASSLAGYLYEQYF

J gene: TRBJ1-1
D gene: .
V gene: TRBV27
clone size: .
CDR3 DNA: TGTGCCAGCAGTTTTAAGATGTGGGGAGGGGACACTGAAGCTTTCTTT
CDR3 protein: CASSFKMWGGDTEAFF

J gene: TRBJ2-1
D gene: .
V gene: TRBV27
clone size: .
CDR3 DNA: TGTGCCAGCAGTTTATCGAGGGCCGTCTACAATGAGCAGTTCTTC
CDR3 protein: CASSLSRAVYNEQFF

J gene: TRBJ1-5
D gene: .
V gene: TRBV28
clone size: .
CDR3 DNA: TGTGCCAGCAGTTCCCTTATGAACCCCTATGGTCAGCCCCAGCATTTT
CDR3 protein: CASSSLMNPYGQPQHF

J gene: TRBJ1-3
D gene: .
V gene: TRBV6-5
clone size: few
CDR3 DNA: TGTGCCAGCAGGCTCTTTGGTACAAACACCATATATTTT
CDR3 protein: CASRLFGTNTIYF

J gene: TRBJ1-1
D gene: TRBD1
V gene: TRBV5-4
clone size: .
CDR3 DNA: TGTGCCAGCAGCTGGGGGACAGGTGAAGCTTTCTTT
CDR3 protein: CASSWGTGEAFF